The following is a T cell receptor (beta chain) sequence with its context. Its antigen is unknown. Qualities for individual bases were not recorded, and no much larger clone is one base off. V loses 2 bases of germline sequence and J loses 3 bases, and the interval between the two ends is 17 bases. Counted from cysteine to phenylalanine, this CDR3 has 17 amino acids. Kept here is only the CDR3 DNA, which spans 51 bases and is read in frame from base 1. As encoded in the germline V gene (reference sequence), CDR1 is LNHDA while CDR2 is SQIVND. The sample's treatment or condition label, decoded: allogeneic hematopoietic cell transplantation with graft depleted of TCRalphabeta T cells and CD19 B cells. The children who served as transplant recipients had been given grafts of TCRalphabeta/CD19-depleted allogeneic hematopoietic cells. The record originates from a study of T-cell reconstitution after alpha-beta-depleted transplantation in children (dated by TCRdb to 2015 to 2016). Notes on the research overall: Using TCR repertoire profiling, the study quantitatively followed how T-cell immune reconstitution unfolded in children after TCRalphabeta/CD19-depleted allogeneic hematopoietic cell transplantation.

On the study overall, not on this receptor specifically: Hyperexpanded clone frequencies declined over subsequent months; after one year, T-cell counts and TCRbeta diversity were mostly attributed to newly produced T cells. Apparently early alphabetaT-cell count recovery about two months after transplant reportedly relied on only several hundred rapidly expanded clones derived from non-depleted graft cells. In some patients, the high TCRbeta diversity seen at day 60 was put down to recipient T cells and intrathymic progenitors that had survived conditioning.

The library was prepared using PCR. Sequencing used an Illumina HiSeq 2500. To normalize quantification of the TCRbeta repertoire, the TCR libraries were built with molecular barcoding that relied on unique molecular identifiers. The public reads were quality trimmed at Q25 with fastp and then assembled into clones with MiXCR by TCRdb, keeping productive beta chains. Each CDR3 protein gets just one entry, which takes the most common genes and DNA from the rows behind it. Present in this sample are hundreds of thousands of distinct CDR3 sequences, about 11% of which were seen just once. Approximately 2% of the sample lies in the top ten.

The chain is encoded by TRBV19 joined to TRBJ2-1; TRBD2 is perhaps the D gene, given 6 matching bases. The sample consisted of PBMCs, taken before TCRalphabeta/CD19-depleted stem cell transplant. This TCR came from a child aged 2-9 years with inherited bone marrow failure, due to receive a stem cell transplant. The CDR3 is CASSIFQGPGLYNEQFF. In nucleotide form, the sequence is TGTGCCAGTAGTATATTTCAGGGTCCGGGACTCTACAATGAGCAGTTCTTC. The full variable domain, completed from the reference TRBV19 and TRBJ2-1 proteins outside the CDR3, reads DGGITQSPKYLFRKEGQNVTLSCEQNLNHDAMYWYRQDPGQGLRLIYYSQIVNDFQKGDIAEGYSVSREKKESFPLTVTSAQKNPTAFYLCASSIFQGPGLYNEQFFGPGTRLTVL.